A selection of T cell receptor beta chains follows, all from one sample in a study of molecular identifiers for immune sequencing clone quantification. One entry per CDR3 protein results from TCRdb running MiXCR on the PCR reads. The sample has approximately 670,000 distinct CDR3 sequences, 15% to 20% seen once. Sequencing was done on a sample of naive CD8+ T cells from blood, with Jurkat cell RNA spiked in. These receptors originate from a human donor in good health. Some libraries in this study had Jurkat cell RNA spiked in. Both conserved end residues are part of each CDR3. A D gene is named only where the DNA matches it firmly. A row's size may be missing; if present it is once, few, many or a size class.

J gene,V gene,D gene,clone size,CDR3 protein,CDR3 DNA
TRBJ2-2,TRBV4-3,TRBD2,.,CASSPSGRGTGELFF,TGCGCCAGCAGCCCTAGCGGGAGAGGCACCGGGGAGCTGTTTTTT
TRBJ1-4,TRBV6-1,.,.,CASVGTGGEKLFF,TGTGCCAGCGTTGGGACCGGGGGTGAAAAACTGTTTTTT
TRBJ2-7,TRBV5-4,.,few,CASSLGWGTYEQYF,TGTGCCAGCAGCTTGGGGTGGGGAACCTACGAGCAGTACTTC
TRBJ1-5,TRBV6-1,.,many,CASSEFVGSNQPQHF,TGTGCCAGCAGTGAATTCGTTGGCAGCAATCAGCCCCAGCATTTT
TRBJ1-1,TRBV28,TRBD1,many,CASSFSPRQGANTEAFF,TGTGCCAGCAGTTTTTCCCCCCGACAGGGGGCAAACACTGAAGCTTTCTTT
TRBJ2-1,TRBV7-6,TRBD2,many,CASSSDKLAGGRGNEQFF,TGTGCCAGCAGCTCCGACAAATTAGCGGGAGGGCGCGGCAATGAGCAGTTCTTC
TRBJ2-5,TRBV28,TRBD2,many,CASSFLAGVETQYF,TGTGCCAGCAGTTTTCTTGCGGGAGTAGAGACCCAGTACTTC
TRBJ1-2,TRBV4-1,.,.,CASSERASNYGYTF,TGCGCCAGCAGCGAGAGGGCCAGCAACTATGGCTACACCTTC
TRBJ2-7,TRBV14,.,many,CASSQWGDSYEQYF,TGTGCCAGCAGCCAATGGGGGGACTCCTACGAGCAGTACTTC
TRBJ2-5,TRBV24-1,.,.,CATRRRAIQETQYF,TGTGCCACCCGTCGGCGGGCAATCCAAGAGACCCAGTACTTC